Only a few counts were recorded for the clone carrying this T cell receptor (beta chain). Its matching antigen is unknown. This entry is derived from a study of CD8 T cells in ankylosing spondylitis. Germline lookup yields CDR1 SGDLS and CDR2 YYNGEE. The CDR3 covers 13 residues. V gave up 3 bases and J gave up 5 bases, with 11 bases separating them. TCRdb passed the 5' RACE reads through MiXCR, listing each CDR3 protein once. The sample shows more than 650,000 distinct CDR3 sequences, about 12% of them seen only once. Notes on the study in general: Seven to nine highly homologous variants made up a TCR beta motif that seemed to typify ankylosing spondylitis blood. Previously reported in reactive arthritis synovial fluid and blood were some of the motif variants. There was reportedly significant enrichment of clones that were disease-linked in matched ankylosing spondylitis synovial fluid.

The sample taken for sequencing was blood, either unsorted or a sorted T cell fraction (not recorded which). The rearrangement uses TRBV9 and TRBJ2-5; no clear D gene. This TCR was sampled from a male donor with ankylosing spondylitis. CDR3 sequence (DNA): TGTGCCAGCAGCGGCCGGGCTCGGGAGACCCAGTACTTC. Residues: CASSGRARETQYF.